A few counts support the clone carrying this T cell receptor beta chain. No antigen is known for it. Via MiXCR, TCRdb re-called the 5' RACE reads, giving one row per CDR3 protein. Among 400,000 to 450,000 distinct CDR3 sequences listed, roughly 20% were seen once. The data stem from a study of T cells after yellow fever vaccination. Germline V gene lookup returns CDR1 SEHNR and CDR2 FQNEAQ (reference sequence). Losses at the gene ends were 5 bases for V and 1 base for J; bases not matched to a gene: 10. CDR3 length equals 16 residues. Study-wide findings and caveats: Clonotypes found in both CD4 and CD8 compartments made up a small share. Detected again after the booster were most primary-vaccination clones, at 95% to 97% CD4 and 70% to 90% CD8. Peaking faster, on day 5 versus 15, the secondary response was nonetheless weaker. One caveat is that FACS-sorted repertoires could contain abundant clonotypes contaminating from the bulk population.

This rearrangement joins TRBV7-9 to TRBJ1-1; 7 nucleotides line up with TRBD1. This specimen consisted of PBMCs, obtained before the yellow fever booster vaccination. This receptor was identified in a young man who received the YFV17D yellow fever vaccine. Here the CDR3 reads CASSRTGWGSNTEAFF. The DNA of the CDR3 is TGTGCCAGCAGCAGGACAGGATGGGGGTCGAACACTGAAGCTTTCTTT.